One and the same sample provided the 6 T cell receptor beta chains below, sequenced in a study of T-cell memory formation after mild COVID-19. Via MiXCR, TCRdb re-called the 5' RACE reads, giving one row per CDR3 protein. The sample lists around 190,000 distinct CDR3 sequences, 18% occurring once. The sample consisted of PBMCs or a T cell subset sorted from them (not recorded which). The receptor set was obtained from a man aged 18 to 29 who had mild COVID-19 (a few samples of this study predate the infection). Cell type and time point are not known.

V and J are TRBV18 and TRBJ1-5; 8 bases agree with TRBD1. CDR1 is KGHSH and CDR2 is LQKENI in the germline V gene. Trimming at V came to 3 bases and at J to 6 bases, leaving 4 bases not matched to a gene. There are 14 residues in the CDR3. The CDR3 region has the DNA TGTGCCAGCTCACCTTCGGACAGGGTTCAGCCCCAGCATTTT. Protein sequence: CASSPSDRVQPQHF.

The V gene is TRBV20-1, the J gene TRBJ1-4; D ambiguous. The CDR3 has 12 residues. The ends were cut back, 7 bases at V and 9 bases at J, with 15 bases in the middle. Germline V lookup: CDR1 DFQATT, CDR2 SNEGSKA (reference sequence). CDR3 sequence (DNA): TGCAGTGTCGGCCTCTACCCCCAAAAACTGTTTTTT. The encoded protein is CSVGLYPQKLFF.

The rearrangement links TRBV7-9 to TRBJ2-5; D unresolved. Germline CDR1 is SEHNR and CDR2 is FQNEAQ (reference sequence). This CDR3 comprises 14 residues. Trimming cost V 5 bases and J 2 bases, with 12 bases left between them. The CDR3 sequence is CASSVDMPQETQYF. CDR3 in DNA: TGTGCCAGCAGCGTCGACATGCCTCAAGAGACCCAGTACTTC.

The rearrangement links TRBV7-3 to TRBJ2-5; D remains unclear. The CDR3 consists of 14 residues. The germline V and J ends were trimmed by 0 bases and 5 bases, with 10 bases remaining between them. Germline CDR1 reads SGHTA; CDR2 reads FQGTGA. CDR3 region: CASSLTAGSETQYF. The DNA for the CDR3 is TGTGCCAGCAGCTTAACGGCTGGGTCGGAGACCCAGTACTTC.

This rearrangement joins TRBV20-1 to TRBJ2-1, with D perhaps given as TRBD1 or TRBD2 (5 bases each). From germline, CDR1 is DFQATT and CDR2 SNEGSKA (reference sequence). The ends were cut back, 4 bases at V and 6 bases at J, with 13 bases in the middle. The CDR3 sequence is 13 residues long. The CDR3 reads CSAMGPAGNEQFF. The CDR3 nucleotides are TGCAGTGCTATGGGGCCGGCGGGCAATGAGCAGTTCTTC.

This clonotype was found a few times. J is TRBJ2-2 and V is TRBV5-6; 8 nucleotides match TRBD2. The length of the CDR3 is 15 residues. V shed 0 bases, J shed 10 bases, and the junction held 8 bases outside the gene matches. Germline V gives CDR1 SGHDT, CDR2 YYEEEE. For the CDR3, the DNA is TGTGCCAGCAGCTTGGTTACGGGGGGGCGAAAGGAGCTGTTTTTT. It is translated as CASSLVTGGRKELFF.